This TCR beta chain was identified in a study of T cells in Graves' hyperthyroidism and ophthalmopathy. There were TCR beta CDR3 regions amplified from RNA transcripts. HTBI primers were the set used in a first-round RT-PCR of the TCR CDR3. TCRdb reanalysed the multiplex PCR reads using MiXCR and keeps one entry per CDR3 protein. This repertoire shows about half a million distinct CDR3 sequences, approximately 25% found once; its top ten account for around 10%. CDR1 is LGHNA and CDR2 is YSLEER in the germline V gene. V lost 0 bases, J lost 7 bases, and 6 bases lay in between. The CDR3 extends over 12 amino acids. Uncontrolled infection, other autoimmune disease, pregnancy or lactation excluded patients.

The sequencing sample was made of blood. This receptor was taken from a woman in her twenties or thirties with Graves' ophthalmopathy. The chain employs TRBV4-3 and TRBJ1-1; D is unresolved. The CDR3 bases are TGCGCCAGCAGCCAAGATAGACGTGAAGCTTTCTTT. This sequence encodes CASSQDRREAFF.